This T cell receptor (beta chain) was sequenced in a study of blood T cell repertoires in COVID-19. The CDR3 runs to 16 residues. Trimming pared 5 bases from V and 2 bases from J, leaving 15 bases between. The germline V gene has CDR1 KGHSH and CDR2 LQKENI. Generated by immunoSEQ multiplex PCR, the TCRdb table keeps only in-frame clones and is missing some. The sample has a few hundred thousand clones, 70% to 90% seen once. The genes are TRBV18 and TRBJ1-4; D is possibly TRBD1 (6 bases). The clonotype comes from a man aged 35-49 years who had recovered from COVID-19. Material for sequencing was PBMCs or T cells enriched from blood (not recorded which). The CDR3 is CASSALTGNTNEKLFF. The CDR3 coding sequence is TGTGCCAGCTCAGCCCTTACAGGGAACACTAATGAAAAACTGTTTTTT.